Listed here are 2 T cell receptor beta chains from one sample, sequenced in a study of cytomegalovirus exposure and HLA in healthy donors. Libraries were prepared by immunoSEQ multiplex PCR; TCRdb keeps only in-frame clonotypes and omits some of them. The sample lists 85,000 to 120,000 clones, around 90% occurring once. The specimen sequenced was PBMCs. The receptors come from a woman in her late teens or twenties in good health and CMV-seropositive.

This clone was counted a single time. The chain has TRBV6-5 and TRBJ2-2; no clear D gene. V lost 0 bases, J lost 5 bases, and 7 bases lay in between. The CDR3 covers 14 residues. From germline, CDR1 is MNHEY and CDR2 SVGAGI. The CDR3 is CASSYSTSTGELFF. CDR3 in DNA: TGTGCCAGCAGTTACTCGACAAGTACCGGGGAGCTGTTTTTT.

J is TRBJ1-4 and V is TRBV28; 8 positions agree with TRBD1. J gave up 4 bases and V 9 bases, and 7 bases lay outside the gene matches. The CDR3 has 14 residues. CDR1 MDHEN and CDR2 SYDVKM come from the germline V gene. In DNA, the CDR3 is TGTGCCAGTCGAACAGGGGGGAATAATGAAAAACTGTTTTTT. This codes for CASRTGGNNEKLFF. Full variable domain (remainder filled in from reference TRBV28 and TRBJ1-4): DVKVTQSSRYLVKRTGEKVFLECVQDMDHENMFWYRQDPGLGLRLIYFSYDVKMKEKGDIPEGYSVSREKKERFSLILESASTNQTSMYLCASRTGGNNEKLFFGSGTQLSVL.